The T cell receptor (beta chain) described here comes from a study of blood T cell repertoires in COVID-19. Study details: Researchers got acute and convalescent COVID-19 samples from the United States, Italy and Spain.

Everyone who took part was 18 to 89 years old, and they came from about 25 US areas. Assay: immunoSEQ multiplex PCR; the TCRdb copy retains only in-frame clones and omits some. The sample carries 280,000 or so clones, 85% to 90% recorded once. The CDR3 length is 18 residues. The V and J ends lost 4 bases and 5 bases, in that order; junction bases with no gene match: 12. Germline CDR1 reads LGHDT; CDR2 reads YNNKEL (reference sequence). This clone appeared once. The sample consisted of PBMCs or T cells enriched from blood (not recorded which). This receptor was taken from a woman aged 45 to 65 who had been exposed to COVID-19. The chain carries TRBV3-1 (or the pseudogene TRBV3-2) and TRBJ1-6; 9 bases align to TRBD1. CDR3 in DNA: TGTGCCAGCAGCCCGGGACAGGGCTCTGTAGTGGATAATTCACCCCTCCACTTT. It specifies CASSPGQGSVVDNSPLHF.